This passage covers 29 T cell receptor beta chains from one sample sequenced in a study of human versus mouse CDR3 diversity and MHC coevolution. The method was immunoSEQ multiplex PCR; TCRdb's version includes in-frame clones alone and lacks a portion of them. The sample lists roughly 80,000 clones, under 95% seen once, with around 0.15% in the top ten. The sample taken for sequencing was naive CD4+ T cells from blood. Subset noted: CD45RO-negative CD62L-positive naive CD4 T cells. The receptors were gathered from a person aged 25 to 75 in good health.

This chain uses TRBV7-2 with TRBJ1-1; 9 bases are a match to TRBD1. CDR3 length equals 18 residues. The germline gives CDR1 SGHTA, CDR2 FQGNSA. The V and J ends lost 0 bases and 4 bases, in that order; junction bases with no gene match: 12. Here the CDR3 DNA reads TGTGCCAGCAGCTTAGCGGGACAGGGCGGTACATTGAGCACTGAAGCTTTCTTT. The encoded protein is CASSLAGQGGTLSTEAFF. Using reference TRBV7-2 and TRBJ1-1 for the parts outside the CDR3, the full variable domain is GAGVSQSPSNKVTEKGKDVELRCDPISGHTALYWYRQSLGQGLEFLIYFQGNSAPDKSGLPSDRFSAERTGGSVSTLTIQRTQQEDSAVYLCASSLAGQGGTLSTEAFFGQGTRLTVV.

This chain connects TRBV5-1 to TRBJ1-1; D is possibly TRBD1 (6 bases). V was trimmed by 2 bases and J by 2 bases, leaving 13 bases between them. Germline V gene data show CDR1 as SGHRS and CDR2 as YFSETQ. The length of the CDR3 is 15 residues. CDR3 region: CASSFGSGGNTEAFF. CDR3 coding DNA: TGCGCCAGCAGCTTTGGATCGGGGGGCAACACTGAAGCTTTCTTT. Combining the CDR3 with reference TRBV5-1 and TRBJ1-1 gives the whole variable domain KAGVTQTPRYLIKTRGQQVTLSCSPISGHRSVSWYQQTPGQGLQFLFEYFSETQRNKGNFPGRFSGRQFSNSRSEMNVSTLELGDSALYLCASSFGSGGNTEAFFGQGTRLTVV.

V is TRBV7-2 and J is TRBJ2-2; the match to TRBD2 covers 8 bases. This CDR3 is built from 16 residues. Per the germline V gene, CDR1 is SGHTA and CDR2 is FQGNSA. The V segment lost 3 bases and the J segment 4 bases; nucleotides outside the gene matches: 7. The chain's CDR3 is CASSLWSGGGTGELFF. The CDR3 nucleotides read TGTGCCAGCAGCTTGTGGAGCGGGGGCGGCACCGGGGAGCTGTTTTTT.

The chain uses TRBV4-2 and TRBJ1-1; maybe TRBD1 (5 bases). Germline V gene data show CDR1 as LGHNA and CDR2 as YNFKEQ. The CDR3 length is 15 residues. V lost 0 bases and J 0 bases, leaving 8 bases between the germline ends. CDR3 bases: TGTGCCAGCAGCCAAGAGGCAGGGCTGAACACTGAAGCTTTCTTT. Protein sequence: CASSQEAGLNTEAFF.

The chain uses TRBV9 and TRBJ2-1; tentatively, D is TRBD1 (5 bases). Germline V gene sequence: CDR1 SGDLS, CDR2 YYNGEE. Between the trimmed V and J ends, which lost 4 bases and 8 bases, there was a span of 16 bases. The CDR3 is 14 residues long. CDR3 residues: CASSPRTSLDEQFF. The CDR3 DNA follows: TGTGCCAGCAGCCCCAGGACAAGTCTTGATGAGCAGTTCTTC.

The CDR3 is CASSATPGHNTDTQYF. For the CDR3, the DNA is TGCGCCAGCAGCGCGACACCGGGACACAACACAGATACGCAGTATTTT. V gene TRBV5-1 combines with J gene TRBJ2-3; tentative D call: TRBD1 (6 bases). The length of the CDR3 is 16 residues. V lost 4 bases and J lost 2, with 17 bases in between. Germline loops: CDR1 SGHRS, CDR2 YFSETQ.

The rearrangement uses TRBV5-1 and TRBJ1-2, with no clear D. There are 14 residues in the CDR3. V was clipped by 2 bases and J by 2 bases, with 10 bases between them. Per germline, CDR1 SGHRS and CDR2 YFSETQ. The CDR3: CASSLDTPNYGYTF. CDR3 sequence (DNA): TGCGCCAGCAGCTTAGATACACCAAACTATGGCTACACCTTC.

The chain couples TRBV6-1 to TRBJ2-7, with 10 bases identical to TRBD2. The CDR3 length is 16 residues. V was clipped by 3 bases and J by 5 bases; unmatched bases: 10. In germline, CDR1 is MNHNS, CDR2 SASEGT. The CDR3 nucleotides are TGTGCCAGCAGTGAGGGGAGCGGGAGGGCGGAGAACGAGCAGTACTTC. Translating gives CASSEGSGRAENEQYF.

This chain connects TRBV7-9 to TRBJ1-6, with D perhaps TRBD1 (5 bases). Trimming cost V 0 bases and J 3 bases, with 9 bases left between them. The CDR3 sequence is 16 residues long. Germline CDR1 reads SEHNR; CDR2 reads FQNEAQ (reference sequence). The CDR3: CASSLAQGGYNSPLHF. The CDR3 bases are TGTGCCAGCAGCTTAGCTCAGGGTGGCTATAATTCACCCCTCCACTTT. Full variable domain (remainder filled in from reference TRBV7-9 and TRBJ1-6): DTGVSQNPRHKITKRGQNVTFRCDPISEHNRLYWYRQTLGQGPEFLTYFQNEAQLEKSRLLSDRFSAERPKGSFSTLEIQRTEQGDSAMYLCASSLAQGGYNSPLHFGNGTRLTVT.

CDR3 nucleotide sequence: TGCGCCAGCAGCCAAGATCAGGGGGCGATTTTGAAGACCCAGTACTTC. Amino acids: CASSQDQGAILKTQYF. The genes are TRBV4-1 and TRBJ2-5; 8 nucleotides match TRBD1. The ends lost 0 bases at V and 6 bases at J; junction bases unmatched: 9. This CDR3 comprises 16 residues. The germline V gene encodes CDR1 MGHRA and CDR2 YSYEKL.

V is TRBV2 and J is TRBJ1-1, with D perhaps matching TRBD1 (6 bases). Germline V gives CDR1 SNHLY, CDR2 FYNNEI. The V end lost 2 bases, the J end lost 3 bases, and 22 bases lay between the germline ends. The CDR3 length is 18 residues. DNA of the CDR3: TGTGCCAGCAGTGAATTTACTCCGGGAACAGGGTTTTACACTGAAGCTTTCTTT. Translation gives CASSEFTPGTGFYTEAFF.

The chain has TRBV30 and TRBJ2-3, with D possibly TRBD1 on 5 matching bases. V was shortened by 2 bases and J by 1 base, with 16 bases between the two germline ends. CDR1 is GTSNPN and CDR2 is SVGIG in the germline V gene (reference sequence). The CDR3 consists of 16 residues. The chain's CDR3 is CAWSSAVVGGTDTQYF. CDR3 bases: TGTGCCTGGAGTAGTGCGGTCGTAGGGGGCACAGATACGCAGTATTTT.

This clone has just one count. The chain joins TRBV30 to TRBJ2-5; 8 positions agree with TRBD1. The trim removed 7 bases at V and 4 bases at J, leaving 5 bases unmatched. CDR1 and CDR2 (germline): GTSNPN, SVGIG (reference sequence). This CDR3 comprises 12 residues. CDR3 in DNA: TGTGCCTCACAGGGGGTTGGAGAGACCCAGTACTTC. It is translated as CASQGVGETQYF.

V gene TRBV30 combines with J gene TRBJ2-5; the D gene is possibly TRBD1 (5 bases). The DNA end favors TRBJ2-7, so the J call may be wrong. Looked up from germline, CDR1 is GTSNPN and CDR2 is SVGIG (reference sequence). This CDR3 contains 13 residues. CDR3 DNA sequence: TGTGCCCCGAGTCCAGGGCTCTCCTACGAGCAGTACTTC. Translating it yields CAPSPGLSYEQYF.

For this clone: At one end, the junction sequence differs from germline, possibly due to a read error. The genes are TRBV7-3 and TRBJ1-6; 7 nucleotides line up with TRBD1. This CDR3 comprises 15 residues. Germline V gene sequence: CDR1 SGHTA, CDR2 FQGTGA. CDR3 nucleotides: TGTGCCAGCAGCCTAACCGGGACAGCCAATTCACCCCTCCACTTT. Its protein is CASSLTGTANSPLHF.

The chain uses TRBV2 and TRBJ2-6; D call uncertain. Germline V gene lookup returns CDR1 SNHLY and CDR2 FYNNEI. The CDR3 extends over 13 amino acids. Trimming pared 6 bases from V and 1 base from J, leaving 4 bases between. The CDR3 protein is CASRRSGANVLTF. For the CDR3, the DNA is TGTGCCAGCAGGAGATCTGGGGCCAACGTCCTGACTTTC.

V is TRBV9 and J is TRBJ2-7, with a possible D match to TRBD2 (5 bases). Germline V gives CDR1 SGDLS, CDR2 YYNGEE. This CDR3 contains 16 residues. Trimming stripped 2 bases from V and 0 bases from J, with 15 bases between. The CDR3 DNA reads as TGTGCCAGCAGCGTCGGGCCCTCCGGGAACTCCTACGAGCAGTACTTC. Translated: CASSVGPSGNSYEQYF.

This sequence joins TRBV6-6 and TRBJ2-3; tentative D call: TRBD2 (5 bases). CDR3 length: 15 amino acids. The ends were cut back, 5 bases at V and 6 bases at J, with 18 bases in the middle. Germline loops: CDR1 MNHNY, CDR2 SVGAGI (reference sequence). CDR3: CASSRGIDSSDTQYF. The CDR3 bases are TGTGCCAGCAGTAGAGGGATAGATAGTTCCGATACGCAGTATTTT.

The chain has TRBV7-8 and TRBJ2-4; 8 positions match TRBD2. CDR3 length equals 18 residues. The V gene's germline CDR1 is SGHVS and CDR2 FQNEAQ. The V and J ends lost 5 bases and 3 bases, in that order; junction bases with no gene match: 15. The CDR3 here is CASSAYFGGATGKNIQYF. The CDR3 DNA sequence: TGTGCCAGCAGCGCCTACTTCGGGGGGGCGACGGGCAAAAACATTCAGTACTTC. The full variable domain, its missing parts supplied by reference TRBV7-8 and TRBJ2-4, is GAGVSQSPRYKVAKRGQDVALRCDPISGHVSLFWYQQALGQGPEFLTYFQNEAQLDKSGLPSDRFFAERPEGSVSTLKIQRTQQEDSAVYLCASSAYFGGATGKNIQYFGAGTRLSVL.

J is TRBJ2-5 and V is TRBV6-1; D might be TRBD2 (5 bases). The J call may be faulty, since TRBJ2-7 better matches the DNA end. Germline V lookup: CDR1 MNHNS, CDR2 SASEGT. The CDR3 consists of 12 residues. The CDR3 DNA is TGTGCCAGCAATATAGGCGGGTACGAGCAGTACTTC. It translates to CASNIGGYEQYF.

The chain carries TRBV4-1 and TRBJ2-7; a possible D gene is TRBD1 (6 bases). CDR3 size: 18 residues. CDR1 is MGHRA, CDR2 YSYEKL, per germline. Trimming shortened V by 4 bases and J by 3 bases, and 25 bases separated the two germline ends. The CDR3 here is CASSPQQGWDIRNYEQYF. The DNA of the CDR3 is TGCGCCAGCAGCCCCCAGCAGGGTTGGGACATCCGGAACTACGAGCAGTACTTC.

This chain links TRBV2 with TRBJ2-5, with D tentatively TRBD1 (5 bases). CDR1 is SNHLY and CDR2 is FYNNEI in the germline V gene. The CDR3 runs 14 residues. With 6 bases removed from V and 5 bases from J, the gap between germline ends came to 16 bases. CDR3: CASSLDSGLETQYF. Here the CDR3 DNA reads TGTGCCAGCAGCCTCGACAGTGGGTTGGAGACCCAGTACTTC. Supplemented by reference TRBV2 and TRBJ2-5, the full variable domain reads EPEVTQTPSHQVTQMGQEVILRCVPISNHLYFYWYRQILGQKVEFLVSFYNNEISEKSEIFDDQFSVERPDGSNFTLKIRSTKLEDSAMYFCASSLDSGLETQYFGPGTRLLVL.

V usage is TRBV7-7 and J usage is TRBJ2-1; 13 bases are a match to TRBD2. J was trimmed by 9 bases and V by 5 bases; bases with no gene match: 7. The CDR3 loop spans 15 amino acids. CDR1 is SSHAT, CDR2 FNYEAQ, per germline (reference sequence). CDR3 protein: CASSPGLAGVGEQFF. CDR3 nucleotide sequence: TGTGCCAGCAGCCCCGGACTAGCGGGAGTCGGTGAGCAGTTCTTC. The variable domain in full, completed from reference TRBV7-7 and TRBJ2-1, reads GAGVSQSPRYKVTKRGQDVTLRCDPISSHATLYWYQQALGQGPEFLTYFNYEAQPDKSGLPSDRFSAERPEGSISTLTIQRTEQRDSAMYRCASSPGLAGVGEQFFGPGTRLTVL.

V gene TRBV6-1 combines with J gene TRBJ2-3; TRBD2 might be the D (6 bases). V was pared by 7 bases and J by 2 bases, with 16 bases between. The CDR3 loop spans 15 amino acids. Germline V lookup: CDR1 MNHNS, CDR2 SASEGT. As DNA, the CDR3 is TGTGCCAGCACCCCCGCGGGGTTTTTCACAGATACGCAGTATTTT. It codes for CASTPAGFFTDTQYF.

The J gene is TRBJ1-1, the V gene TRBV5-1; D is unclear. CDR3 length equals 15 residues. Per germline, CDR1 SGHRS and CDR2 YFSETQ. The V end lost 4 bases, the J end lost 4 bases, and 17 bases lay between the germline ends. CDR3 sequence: CASSPPSDTTTEAFF. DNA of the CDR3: TGCGCCAGCAGCCCCCCGTCCGACACGACCACTGAAGCTTTCTTT. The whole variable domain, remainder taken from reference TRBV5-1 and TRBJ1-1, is KAGVTQTPRYLIKTRGQQVTLSCSPISGHRSVSWYQQTPGQGLQFLFEYFSETQRNKGNFPGRFSGRQFSNSRSEMNVSTLELGDSALYLCASSPPSDTTTEAFFGQGTRLTVV.

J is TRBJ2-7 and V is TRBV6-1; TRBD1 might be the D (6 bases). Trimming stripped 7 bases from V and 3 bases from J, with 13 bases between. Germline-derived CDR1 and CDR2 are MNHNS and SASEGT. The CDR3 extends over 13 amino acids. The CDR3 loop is CASIRGGVYEQYF. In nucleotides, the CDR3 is TGTGCCAGCATCCGAGGGGGAGTCTACGAGCAGTACTTC.

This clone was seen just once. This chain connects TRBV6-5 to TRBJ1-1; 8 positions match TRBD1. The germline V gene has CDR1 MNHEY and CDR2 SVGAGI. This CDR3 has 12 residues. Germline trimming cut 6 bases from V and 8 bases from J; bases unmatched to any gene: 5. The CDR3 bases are TGTGCCAGCAGGCGGACAGGGTCCGAAGCTTTCTTT. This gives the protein CASRRTGSEAFF.

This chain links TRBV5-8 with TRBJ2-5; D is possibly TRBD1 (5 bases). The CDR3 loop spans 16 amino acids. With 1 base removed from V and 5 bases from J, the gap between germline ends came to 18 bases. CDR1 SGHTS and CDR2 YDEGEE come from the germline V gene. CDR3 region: CASSLSGQGIYETQYF. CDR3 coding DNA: TGTGCCAGCAGCTTGTCCGGGCAGGGAATATACGAGACCCAGTACTTC.

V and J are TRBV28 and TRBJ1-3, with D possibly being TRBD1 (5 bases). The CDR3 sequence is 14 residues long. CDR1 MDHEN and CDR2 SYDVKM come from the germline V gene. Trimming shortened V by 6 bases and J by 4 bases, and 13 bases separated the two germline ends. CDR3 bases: TGTGCCAGCAGAGCCCAGGGTGAAGGAAACACCATATATTTT. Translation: CASRAQGEGNTIYF.